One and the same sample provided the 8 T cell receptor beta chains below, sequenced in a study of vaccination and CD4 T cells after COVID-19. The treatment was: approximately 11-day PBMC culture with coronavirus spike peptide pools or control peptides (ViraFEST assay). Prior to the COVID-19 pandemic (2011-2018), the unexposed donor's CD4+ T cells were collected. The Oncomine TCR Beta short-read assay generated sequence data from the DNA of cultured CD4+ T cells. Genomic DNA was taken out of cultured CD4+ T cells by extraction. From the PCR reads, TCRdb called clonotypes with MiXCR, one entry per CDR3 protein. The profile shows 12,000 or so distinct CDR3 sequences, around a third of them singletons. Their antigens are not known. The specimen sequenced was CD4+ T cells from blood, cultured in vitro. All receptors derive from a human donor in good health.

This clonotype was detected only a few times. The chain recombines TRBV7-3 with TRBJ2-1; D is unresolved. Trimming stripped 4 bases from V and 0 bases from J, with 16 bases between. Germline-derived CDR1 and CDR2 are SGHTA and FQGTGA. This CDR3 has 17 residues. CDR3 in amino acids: CASSSKARASSYNEQFF. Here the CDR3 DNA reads TGTGCCAGCAGCTCAAAAGCTAGGGCTAGCTCCTACAATGAGCAGTTCTTC.

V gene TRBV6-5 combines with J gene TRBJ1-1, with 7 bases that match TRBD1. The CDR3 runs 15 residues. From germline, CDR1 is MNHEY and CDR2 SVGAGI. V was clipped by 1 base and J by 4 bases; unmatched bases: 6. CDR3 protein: CASSYWGQWGTEAFF. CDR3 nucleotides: TGTGCCAGCAGTTACTGGGGACAGTGGGGCACTGAAGCTTTCTTT.

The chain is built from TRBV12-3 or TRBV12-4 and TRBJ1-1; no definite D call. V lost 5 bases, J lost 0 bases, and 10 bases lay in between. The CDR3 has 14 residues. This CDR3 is CASSAQTLNTEAFF. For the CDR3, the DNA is TGTGCCAGCAGTGCGCAAACCCTGAACACTGAAGCTTTCTTT.

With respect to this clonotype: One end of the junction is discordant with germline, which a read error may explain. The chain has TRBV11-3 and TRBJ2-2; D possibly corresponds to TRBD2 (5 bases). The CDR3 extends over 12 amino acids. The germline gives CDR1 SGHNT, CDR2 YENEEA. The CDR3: CASSHDTGEPFF. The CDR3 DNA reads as TGTGCCAGCAGCCACGACACCGGGGAGCCGTTTTTT. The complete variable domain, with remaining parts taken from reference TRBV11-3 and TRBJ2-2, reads EAGVVQSPRYKIIEKKQPVAFWCNPISGHNTLYWYLQNLGQGPELLIRYENEEAVDDSQLPKDRFSAERLKGVDSTLKIQPAELGDSAVYLCASSHDTGEPFFGEGSRLTVL.

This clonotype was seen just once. The CDR3 DNA is TGCGCCAGCAGCCTCGCCGGGACAGGGGGGGAGACCCAGTACTTC. It is translated as CASSLAGTGGETQYF. The chain uses TRBV4-1 and TRBJ2-5, with 11 bases that match TRBD1. V shed 4 bases, J shed 5 bases, and the junction held 6 bases outside the gene matches. Germline V gene data show CDR1 as MGHRA and CDR2 as YSYEKL. This CDR3 is built from 15 residues.

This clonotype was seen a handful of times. CDR3 protein: CASSPEQGRRNSPLHF. In DNA, the CDR3 is TGTGCCAGCAGCCCTGAACAGGGCCGGAGGAATTCACCCCTCCACTTT. The chain has TRBV7-2 and TRBJ1-6; maybe TRBD1 (6 bases). Trimming took 5 bases from V and 7 from J, leaving 18 bases between them. There are 16 residues in the CDR3. Germline-derived CDR1 and CDR2 are SGHTA and FQGNSA.

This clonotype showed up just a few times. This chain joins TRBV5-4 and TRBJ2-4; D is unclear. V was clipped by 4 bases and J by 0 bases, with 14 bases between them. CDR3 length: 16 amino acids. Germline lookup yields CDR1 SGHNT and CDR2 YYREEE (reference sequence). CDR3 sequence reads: CASSNGPPSAKNIQYF. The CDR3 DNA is TGTGCCAGCAGCAATGGACCCCCGTCAGCCAAAAACATTCAGTACTTC.

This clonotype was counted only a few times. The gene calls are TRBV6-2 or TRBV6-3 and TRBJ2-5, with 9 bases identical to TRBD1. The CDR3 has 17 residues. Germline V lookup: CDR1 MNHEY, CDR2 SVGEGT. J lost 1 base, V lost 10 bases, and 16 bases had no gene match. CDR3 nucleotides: TGTGCCACCAGAGGCAACAGACAGGGGGGAACCCAAGAGACCCAGTACTTC. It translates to CATRGNRQGGTQETQYF.